One sample yielded the 31 T cell receptor beta chains listed below, sequenced in a study of beta chain features in type 1 diabetes. Expressed TCRB transcripts were sequenced because the entire RNA isolate underwent reverse transcription. TCRdb keeps only in-frame clones here, not all; method: immunoSEQ multiplex PCR. The table has 350,000 to 450,000 clones, about 14% seen once; the top ten hold 0.035% to 0.04%. The sequenced sample consisted of naive CD4+ T cells from blood. Receptors were obtained from a man aged 25 to 40 in good health.

The chain combines TRBV6-1 with TRBJ2-3; 9 nucleotides match TRBD2. Germline assignment: CDR1 MNHNS and CDR2 SASEGT. J gave up 3 bases and V 2 bases, and 6 bases lay outside the gene matches. The CDR3 has 16 amino acids. The CDR3 DNA sequence: TGTGCCAGCAGTGAAATTAGCGGGAGTCGGACAGATACGCAGTATTTT. Its protein product is CASSEISGSRTDTQYF.

This clone has just a few counts. The chain combines TRBV29-1 with TRBJ1-2; D not certain. The CDR3 extends over 13 amino acids. Trimming cost V 5 bases and J 7 bases, with 17 bases left between them. Germline CDR1 and CDR2: SQVTM and ANQGSEA. CDR3 amino acids: CSVPFGSEGGYTF. In DNA form, the CDR3 reads TGCAGCGTTCCCTTTGGATCGGAGGGTGGCTACACCTTC.

This clone has more than one count but fewer than ten. The chain is built from TRBV29-1 and TRBJ1-1, with D possibly being TRBD1 (6 bases). The CDR3 has 13 residues. The ends were cut back, 2 bases at V and 1 base at J, with 8 bases in the middle. Germline V gene lookup returns CDR1 SQVTM and CDR2 ANQGSEA. The CDR3 DNA follows: TGCAGCGTTGAAAGGGGGAGGAACACTGAAGCTTTCTTT. This sequence encodes CSVERGRNTEAFF.

A few counts support this clone. This rearrangement joins TRBV2 to TRBJ2-1, with no clear D. The V gene lost 2 bases and the J gene lost 7 bases, with 0 bases spanning the gap. Germline lookup yields CDR1 SNHLY and CDR2 FYNNEI. There are 10 residues in the CDR3. CDR3 amino acids: CASSENEQFF. CDR3 DNA: TGTGCCAGCAGTGAAAATGAGCAGTTCTTC.

This clone was detected a few times. The chain is built from TRBV30 and TRBJ1-2; D remains ambiguous. Germline assignment: CDR1 GTSNPN and CDR2 SVGIG (reference sequence). V lost 0 bases and J 8 bases, leaving 13 bases between the germline ends. The CDR3 loop spans 13 amino acids. DNA of the CDR3: TGTGCCTGGAGTGTAATCTCCGGTACAGGCTACACCTTC. Protein sequence: CAWSVISGTGYTF.

The V gene is TRBV25-1, the J gene TRBJ2-5, with a possible D match to TRBD2 (6 bases). V shed 6 bases and J shed 5 bases, with 16 bases lying between them. CDR1 MGHDK and CDR2 SYGVNS come from the germline V gene. The CDR3 runs 14 residues. CDR3 residues: CASSGGPAYETQYF. The CDR3 nucleotides are TGTGCCAGCAGCGGGGGACCGGCTTATGAGACCCAGTACTTC.

The genes are TRBV28 and TRBJ2-2; 8 nucleotides align to TRBD2. There are 18 residues in the CDR3. Germline loops: CDR1 MDHEN, CDR2 SYDVKM. Trimming took 3 bases from V and 0 from J; bases not matched to a gene: 9. The chain's CDR3 is CASSFPGGLNTNTGELFF. The CDR3 DNA reads TGTGCCAGCAGTTTTCCGGGAGGGCTAAACACGAACACCGGGGAGCTGTTTTTT.

There are a few counts of this clone. This chain uses TRBV15 with TRBJ2-3, with 9 bases fitting TRBD2. The CDR3 has 16 amino acids. Germline assignment: CDR1 LNHNV and CDR2 YYDKDF (reference sequence). V lost 3 bases to trimming and J lost 5 bases; unmatched junction nucleotides: 9. The CDR3 sequence is CATSRVPGLAGDTQYF. The CDR3 DNA is TGTGCCACCAGCAGGGTACCGGGACTAGCAGGAGATACGCAGTATTTT.

This clone was counted between two and nine times. The chain is built from TRBV19 and TRBJ2-5; D perhaps matches TRBD2 (5 bases). V lost 6 bases, J lost 2 bases, and 16 bases lay in between. The length of the CDR3 is 15 residues. Germline V gives CDR1 LNHDA, CDR2 SQIVND (reference sequence). The CDR3 is CASSTKAGLQETQYF. The DNA of the CDR3 is TGTGCCAGTAGCACCAAGGCGGGCCTTCAAGAGACCCAGTACTTC.

This rearrangement joins TRBV30 to TRBJ2-1; D is uncertain. The CDR3 runs 13 residues. The V end lost 4 bases, the J end lost 7 bases, and 14 bases lay between the germline ends. The germline V gene encodes CDR1 GTSNPN and CDR2 SVGIG (reference sequence). The CDR3 region has the DNA TGTGCCTGGAAAATATCCCCACGGAATGAGCAGTTCTTC. Protein product: CAWKISPRNEQFF.

This clone was detected a few times. V gene TRBV7-2 combines with J gene TRBJ2-7; D unresolved. Trimming stripped 5 bases from V and 3 bases from J, with 5 bases between. Germline CDR1 and CDR2: SGHTA and FQGNSA. The CDR3 length is 11 residues. CDR3 loop: CASSTHYEQYF. The DNA of the CDR3 is TGTGCCAGCAGCACACACTACGAGCAGTACTTC.

This clone appeared a few times. This specimen includes other DNA sequences encoding the same CDR3. V usage is TRBV9 and J usage is TRBJ1-3; tentatively, D is TRBD1 (6 bases). V lost 1 base and J lost 1, with 6 bases in between. Germline V gene sequence: CDR1 SGDLS, CDR2 YYNGEE. The CDR3 runs to 14 residues. The CDR3 spells CASSVRGSGNTIYF. The CDR3, as DNA: TGTGCCAGCAGCGTAAGGGGGTCTGGAAACACCATATATTTT.

This clone was seen a few times. The chain joins TRBV28 to TRBJ1-5, with D maybe TRBD1 (5 bases). This CDR3 contains 11 residues. V was pared by 6 bases and J by 11 bases, with 11 bases between. Germline V gene lookup returns CDR1 MDHEN and CDR2 SYDVKM. The CDR3 DNA reads as TGTGCCAGCAGCCCCCCGGGGGCCCAGCATTTT. It yields the protein CASSPPGAQHF.

This chain links TRBV4-2 with TRBJ2-7, with D possibly being TRBD1 (6 bases). This CDR3 region has 15 residues. V lost 4 bases and J lost 5, with 18 bases in between. Germline lookup yields CDR1 LGHNA and CDR2 YNFKEQ. CDR3 sequence reads: CASSPGPQGNDEQYV. The CDR3 nucleotides read TGTGCCAGCAGCCCCGGCCCCCAGGGGAATGACGAGCAGTACGTC.

About this clone itself: A read error may produce the germline difference seen at one junction end. Other DNA sequences from this sample encode an identical CDR3 as well. The rearrangement joins TRBV7-2 to TRBJ2-7; no clear D. This CDR3 spans 14 amino acids. CDR1 and CDR2 (germline): SGHTA, FQGNSA. The CDR3 DNA is TGTGCCAGCAGTTTAGACCCCAGCTCCTACGAGCAGTACTTC. This sequence encodes CASSLDPSSYEQYF.

CDR3 DNA sequence: TGTGCCAGCAGCGCCTCACCCCAGACTGAGCAGTTCTTC. This translates into CASSASPQTEQFF. This chain joins TRBV9 and TRBJ2-1; D uncertain. In germline, CDR1 is SGDLS, CDR2 YYNGEE. Trimming cost V 3 bases and J 9 bases, with 13 bases left between them. The CDR3 spans 13 residues.

This clone has just a few counts. The chain has TRBV29-1 and TRBJ1-3; D is unresolved. Trimming removed 7 bases at V and 7 bases at J, with 20 bases between. Germline CDR1 is SQVTM and CDR2 is ANQGSEA. The CDR3 covers 14 residues. CDR3 in amino acids: CSAALTEKVNTIYF. DNA of the CDR3: TGCAGCGCCGCCCTAACGGAAAAGGTTAACACCATATATTTT.

This clone appeared once. DNA for the CDR3: TGTGCCAGCTCTCGACCGAACAGGGCCGAGCAGTTCTTC. Its translation: CASSRPNRAEQFF. The chain combines TRBV27 with TRBJ2-1; D is possibly TRBD1 (6 bases). The CDR3 totals 13 residues. V lost 8 bases and J lost 10, with 18 bases in between. Germline CDR1 and CDR2: MNHEY and SMNVEV (reference sequence).

This clone has more than one count but fewer than ten. The rearrangement links TRBV18 to TRBJ2-1, with TRBD2 as a possible D gene (6 bases). CDR3 length equals 14 residues. The germline V gene encodes CDR1 KGHSH and CDR2 LQKENI. Trimming removed 6 bases from V and 9 bases from J, with 18 bases in between. CDR3 bases: TGTGCCAGCTCTCCGGGAACGGGGGAAGGTGAGCAGTTCTTC. As protein: CASSPGTGEGEQFF. The complete variable domain, with remaining parts taken from reference TRBV18 and TRBJ2-1, reads NAGVMQNPRHLVRRRGQEARLRCSPMKGHSHVYWYRQLPEEGLKFMVYLQKENIIDESGMPKERFSAEFPKEGPSILRIQQVVRGDSAAYFCASSPGTGEGEQFFGPGTRLTVL.

There are a few counts of this clone. CDR3 sequence reads: CASSEGQGAPHNYGYTF. CDR3 coding DNA: TGTGCCAGCAGTGAAGGACAGGGGGCACCTCATAACTATGGCTACACCTTC. The chain couples TRBV6-1 to TRBJ1-2; TRBD1 matches 10 bases. Looked up from germline, CDR1 is MNHNS and CDR2 is SASEGT. V lost 1 base to trimming and J lost 1 base; unmatched junction nucleotides: 6. This CDR3 has 17 amino acids.

This clone was found a few times. The V and J genes are TRBV7-8 and TRBJ2-7; 7 nucleotides match TRBD1. The V gene end was trimmed by 3 bases and the J gene end by 1 base; junction bases not matched to a gene: 3. CDR1 SGHVS and CDR2 FQNEAQ come from the germline V gene. This CDR3 spans 14 amino acids. CDR3: CASSFGDSSYEQYV. CDR3 in DNA: TGTGCCAGCAGCTTCGGGGACAGTTCCTACGAGCAGTACGTC.

This clone was seen only a few times. The rearrangement joins TRBV25-1 to TRBJ2-3; 14 bases line up with TRBD2. V lost 6 bases to trimming and J lost 0 bases; unmatched junction nucleotides: 5. Looked up from germline, CDR1 is MGHDK and CDR2 is SYGVNS. This CDR3 region has 17 residues. The CDR3 reads CASSGLAGGPSTDTQYF. CDR3 nucleotides: TGTGCCAGCAGCGGACTAGCGGGAGGTCCTAGCACAGATACGCAGTATTTT.

A few counts support this clone. This chain uses TRBV7-9 with TRBJ2-1; D gene ambiguous. The CDR3 totals 14 residues. The germline gives CDR1 SEHNR, CDR2 FQNEAQ (reference sequence). V lost 5 bases, J lost 4 bases, and 12 bases lay in between. The CDR3 nucleotides read TGTGCCAGCAGCCGCCCCTTGCTGTACAATGAGCAGTTCTTC. This gives the protein CASSRPLLYNEQFF.

The chain links TRBV9 to TRBJ2-1; TRBD2 matches 11 bases. With 3 bases clipped from V and 0 bases from J, the junction kept 11 bases outside the gene matches. CDR3 length equals 19 residues. Germline V lookup: CDR1 SGDLS, CDR2 YYNGEE. The CDR3 sequence is CASSATGLAVPTSYNEQFF. As DNA, the CDR3 is TGTGCCAGCAGCGCAACGGGACTAGCGGTCCCTACCTCCTACAATGAGCAGTTCTTC.

This clone turned up a few times. This chain joins TRBV10-3 and TRBJ2-3; weak D call: TRBD2 (6 bases). Germline loops: CDR1 ENHRY, CDR2 SYGVKD. V dropped 0 bases and J dropped 5 bases, with 15 bases sitting between them. The CDR3 contains 16 residues. The CDR3 DNA reads as TGTGCCATCAGTGAGTCTCCCGTCGGGAGAAAAGATACGCAGTATTTT. Residues: CAISESPVGRKDTQYF.

The V call is TRBV7-9, the J call TRBJ1-4; D is unclear. Germline CDR1 is SEHNR and CDR2 is FQNEAQ (reference sequence). V was clipped by 2 bases and J by 8 bases, with 18 bases between them. This CDR3 has 16 amino acids. This CDR3 is CASSLRVSALGEKLFF. CDR3 nucleotides: TGTGCCAGCAGCTTAAGGGTCAGCGCCCTCGGGGAAAAACTGTTTTTT.

The V gene is TRBV7-9, the J gene TRBJ1-1; D remains unclear. The germline V gene has CDR1 SEHNR and CDR2 FQNEAQ (reference sequence). V was shortened by 1 base and J by 4 bases, with 7 bases between the two germline ends. The CDR3 contains 13 residues. The CDR3 region has the DNA TGTGCCAGCAGCTTAGACAGAAGCACTGAAGCTTTCTTT. The encoded protein is CASSLDRSTEAFF.

Here the CDR3 reads CASTQSGRGGNEQFF. The DNA for the CDR3 is TGCGCCAGCACCCAGTCAGGGCGGGGGGGCAATGAGCAGTTCTTC. V is TRBV4-3 and J is TRBJ2-1; 9 bases agree with TRBD2. J was trimmed by 6 bases and V by 7 bases; bases with no gene match: 10. Germline CDR1 and CDR2: LGHNA and YSLEER. The CDR3 extends over 15 amino acids.

This chain links TRBV9 with TRBJ2-3; 7 nucleotides align to TRBD1. CDR1 is SGDLS, CDR2 YYNGEE, per germline. Unmatched junction bases numbered 11, after V lost 4 bases and J lost 0 bases. This CDR3 is 17 amino acids long. CDR3 bases: TGTGCCAGCAGCACCCGGACAGGAGTCAGAAGCACAGATACGCAGTATTTT. Translated, it gives CASSTRTGVRSTDTQYF.

There are a few counts of this clone. V gene TRBV7-9 combines with J gene TRBJ2-3; 13 nucleotides line up with TRBD2. This CDR3 contains 18 residues. J was trimmed by 0 bases and V by 5 bases; bases with no gene match: 8. CDR1 is SEHNR, CDR2 FQNEAQ, per germline (reference sequence). The CDR3 sequence: CASSDGLAGAPSTDTQYF. The CDR3 nucleotides read TGTGCCAGCAGCGACGGACTAGCGGGGGCTCCTAGCACAGATACGCAGTATTTT.

This clone has a count of ten or more. J is TRBJ2-5 and V is TRBV7-9, with D unclear. Germline V lookup: CDR1 SEHNR, CDR2 FQNEAQ (reference sequence). V lost 5 bases to trimming and J lost 5 bases, with 9 bases between them. This CDR3 has 12 residues. DNA of the CDR3: TGTGCCAGCAGCCGAAGAGCCGAGACCCAGTACTTC. Translated, it gives CASSRRAETQYF.